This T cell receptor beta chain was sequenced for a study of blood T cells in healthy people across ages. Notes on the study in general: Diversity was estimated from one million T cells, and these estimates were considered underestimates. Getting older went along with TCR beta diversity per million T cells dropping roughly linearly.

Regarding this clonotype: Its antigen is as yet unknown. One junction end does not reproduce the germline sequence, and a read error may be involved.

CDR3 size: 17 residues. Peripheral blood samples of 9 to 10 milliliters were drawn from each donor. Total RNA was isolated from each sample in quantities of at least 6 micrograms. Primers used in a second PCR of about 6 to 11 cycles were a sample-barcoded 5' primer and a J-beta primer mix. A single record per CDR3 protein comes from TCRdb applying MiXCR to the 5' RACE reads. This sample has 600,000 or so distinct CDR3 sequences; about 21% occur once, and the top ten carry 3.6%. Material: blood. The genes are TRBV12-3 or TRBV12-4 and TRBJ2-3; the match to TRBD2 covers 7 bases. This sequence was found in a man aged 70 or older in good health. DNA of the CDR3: TGTCCCAGCAGCCCCCTAGCGGAAAACCACGACAGAGATACGCAGTATTTT. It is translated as CPSSPLAENHDRDTQYF.